Described below is a single TCR beta chain sequence and its context. These data originate in a study of blood T cell repertoires in COVID-19. As originally analysed: By means of reference gene primer amplification, nucleated cell counts were estimated. Profiled with immunoSEQ multiplex PCR; TCRdb holds only in-frame clones, not every one. V and J calls and clone size are as listed in that table; D and trimming were resolved from the DNA. The data contain some 30,000 clones, approximately 81% of them singletons. Germline V gene sequence: CDR1 SNHLY, CDR2 FYNNEI. This CDR3 contains 13 residues. The ends were cut back, 7 bases at V and 7 bases at J, with 14 bases in the middle.

The clonotype was recovered from a man of 80 years or more with active COVID-19. This chain connects TRBV2 to TRBJ2-1; possibly TRBD2 for D (5 bases). Sequencing used peripheral blood. CDR3 sequence: CASIKGWENEQFF. CDR3 nucleotide sequence: TGTGCCAGCATTAAAGGGTGGGAGAATGAGCAGTTCTTC. The variable domain in full, completed from reference TRBV2 and TRBJ2-1, reads EPEVTQTPSHQVTQMGQEVILRCVPISNHLYFYWYRQILGQKVEFLVSFYNNEISEKSEIFDDQFSVERPDGSNFTLKIRSTKLEDSAMYFCASIKGWENEQFFGPGTRLTVL.